This T cell receptor (beta chain) was obtained from a study of metastatic and nonmetastatic thyroid tumors. For the study at large: Across blood and tumor or nodule tissue, repertoires from malignant and benign thyroid patients were compared with one another. Study results and caveats: It was reportedly found that TCR beta diversity was significantly higher in malignant thyroid tumors than in benign nodules, a difference seen in both blood and tumor samples.

Nobody among the patients had been given any treatment before thyroid surgery. Original analysis: Across clinicopathological groups, CDR3 differences served as the basis for building a distant-metastasis classifier for papillary thyroid cancer. TCRdb reassembled clones from the PCR reads with MiXCR. The V and J calls reflect TCRdb's pipeline rather than the authors' work. The profile shows some 86,000 clones, approximately 12% of them singletons. This clone was observed at least ten times. Its antigen is unknown. The identical CDR3 is also encoded by other nucleotide sequences in the sample. The CDR3 has 15 residues. Germline loops: CDR1 MDHEN, CDR2 SYDVKM. V dropped 5 bases and J dropped 7; count of bases not matched to a gene: 11.

This TCR derives from a female donor with papillary thyroid cancer or a benign thyroid nodule (not recorded which). Some clones in this sample may be carry-over from other donors' samples. The chain couples TRBV28 to TRBJ2-7; 10 nucleotides line up with TRBD2. Sequencing was done on a sample of tumor tissue. This CDR3 is CASSRQAGGPSEQYF. The CDR3 DNA is TGTGCCAGCAGTCGACAAGCGGGAGGGCCGTCTGAGCAGTACTTC.